This T cell receptor beta chain was retrieved from a study of shared clonotypes between healthy human individuals. A note on this clone: Being one base from a much bigger clone, this may be a read error. This specimen includes other DNA sequences encoding the same CDR3.

The data were produced by immunoSEQ multiplex PCR, yet TCRdb's version contains in-frame clones alone and is incomplete. Of some 470,000 clones listed, around 80% are singletons. Tens of millions of PBMCs were counted before genomic DNA extraction. CDR1 is SGHVS, CDR2 FQNEAQ, per germline. The CDR3 extends over 14 amino acids. This sequence originates from a middle-aged woman in good health. Some clones in this sample may be carry-over from other donors' samples. V is TRBV7-8 and J is TRBJ1-1; possibly TRBD1 for D (6 bases). Sequencing was performed on PBMCs. In nucleotides, the CDR3 is TGTGCCAGCAGCTTAGGGGGGCTGGGCACTGAGGCTTTCTTT. Amino acids: CASSLGGLGTEAFF.